The 32 T cell receptor beta chains below were found in one sample sequenced in a study of T cells in Graves' hyperthyroidism and ophthalmopathy (dated by TCRdb to between 2018 and 2020). Library prep was done by multiplex PCR. The listed sequencing device is Illumina HiSeq 2000. TCR beta CDR3 regions were amplified from RNA transcripts. The TCR CDR3 was subjected to a first round of RT-PCR using the HTBI primer set and the Qiagen OneStep RT-PCR kit. TCRdb reanalyzed the raw reads on its own, using fastp at Q25 for trimming and MiXCR for clone calling, and kept in-frame beta chains. Under each unique CDR3 protein, matching rows form one entry showing the most common genes and DNA. Across this sample there are 700,000 to 850,000 distinct CDR3 sequences, with 30% to 40% seen only once. Roughly 30% of the sample is in the top ten clones. The material sequenced was blood. The receptors were sampled from a woman in her forties with Graves' hyperthyroidism.

This clonotype was picked up many times. The chain carries TRBV10-1 and TRBJ2-2; D unresolved. CDR1 WNHNN and CDR2 SYGVQD come from the germline V gene (reference sequence). The CDR3 spans 12 residues. Trimming shortened V by 4 bases and J by 6 bases, and 6 bases separated the two germline ends. CDR3 sequence (DNA): TGCGCCAGCAGTGCTAGGCCCGGGGAGCTGTTTTTT. Its protein is CASSARPGELFF.

The genes are TRBV6-1 and TRBJ2-7; D assignment may be TRBD1 or TRBD2 (5 bases each). The CDR3 runs 14 residues. Trimming stripped 5 bases from V and 4 bases from J, with 15 bases between. Germline V gene sequence: CDR1 MNHNS, CDR2 SASEGT. CDR3 region: CASSFLRDDYEQYF. The CDR3 DNA is TGTGCCAGCAGTTTCCTCCGGGACGATTACGAGCAGTACTTC.

This clonotype was detected only a few times. This chain joins TRBV6-6 and TRBJ2-2, with D possibly matching TRBD1 (5 bases). This CDR3 has 12 residues. Trimming took 2 bases from V and 13 from J, leaving 11 bases between them. Per the germline V gene, CDR1 is MNHNY and CDR2 is SVGAGI (reference sequence). CDR3 in amino acids: CASSYQGLVLFF. The CDR3 region has the DNA TGTGCCAGCAGTTACCAGGGTTTGGTGCTGTTTTTT.

This clonotype has only a few counts. V and J are TRBV4-1 and TRBJ1-5; TRBD1 is a possible D gene (6 bases). Germline lookup yields CDR1 MGHRA and CDR2 YSYEKL. V lost 1 base and J lost 6, with 13 bases in between. The CDR3 sequence is 15 residues long. The CDR3 DNA reads TGCGCCAGCAGCCAAGTTTTCGTAGGGGGTCAGCCCCAGCATTTT. Translated: CASSQVFVGGQPQHF.

This clonotype has just a few counts. The chain couples TRBV25-1 to TRBJ2-3; the D gene could be TRBD1 or TRBD2 (5 bases each). CDR3 length: 16 amino acids. Trimming removed 6 bases from V and 9 bases from J, with 25 bases in between. Germline CDR1 and CDR2: MGHDK and SYGVNS. CDR3 in DNA: TGTGCCAGCAGCGAACCGGGACGAGGTCGTTTTGGGACGCAGTATTTT. Translated: CASSEPGRGRFGTQYF.

The table lists this clonotype with many counts. The genes are TRBV7-3 and TRBJ2-5, with TRBD1 identical over 8 bases. The CDR3 contains 13 residues. Per germline, CDR1 SGHTA and CDR2 FQGTGA. V lost 4 bases, J lost 3 bases, and 1 base stayed unmatched. CDR3 DNA: TGTGCCAGCAGCTCGGACAGGGAAGAGACCCAGTACTTC. This translates into CASSSDREETQYF.

The chain couples TRBV13 to TRBJ2-5; 10 bases line up with TRBD2. The trim removed 5 bases at V and 7 bases at J, leaving 13 bases unmatched. The V gene's germline CDR1 is PRHDT and CDR2 FYEKMQ (reference sequence). The CDR3 spans 16 residues. DNA for the CDR3: TGTGCCAGCAGCGCTACTAGCGGGGAGTCTCGGGGGACCCAGTACTTC. Amino acid sequence: CASSATSGESRGTQYF. Using reference TRBV13 and TRBJ2-5 for the parts outside the CDR3, the full variable domain is AAGVIQSPRHLIKEKRETATLKCYPIPRHDTVYWYQQGPGQDPQFLISFYEKMQSDKGSIPDRFSAQQFSDYHSELNMSSLELGDSALYFCASSATSGESRGTQYFGPGTRLLVL.

This clonotype was picked up many times. J is TRBJ1-5 and V is TRBV19; TRBD1 aligns across 7 bases. CDR3 size: 19 residues. CDR1 and CDR2 from the germline V gene are LNHDA and SQIVND (reference sequence). The junction had 18 bases not matched to a gene; V was cut back by 5 bases and J by 2 bases. The CDR3 is CASSGAWDRAYEGNQPQHF. Written as DNA, the CDR3 is TGTGCCAGTAGTGGGGCTTGGGACAGAGCTTACGAGGGCAATCAGCCCCAGCATTTT.

Regarding this clonotype: This may be a read error: a much more frequent sequence differs by one nucleotide. J is TRBJ1-2 and V is TRBV6-5; 7 bases align to TRBD1. Trimming at V came to 2 bases and at J to 3 bases, leaving 3 bases not matched to a gene. Germline V gene data show CDR1 as MNHEY and CDR2 as SVGAGI. The CDR3 sequence is 14 residues long. CDR3 sequence reads: CASSYGTEDYGYTF. The CDR3 DNA follows: TGTGCCAGCAGTTACGGGACAGAGGACTATGGCTACACCTTC.

This clonotype has ten or more counts. The chain carries TRBV2 and TRBJ1-5; D possibly corresponds to TRBD1 (6 bases). Germline-derived CDR1 and CDR2 are SNHLY and FYNNEI. This CDR3 is built from 15 residues. V lost 7 bases, J lost 2 bases, and 15 bases lay in between. This chain's CDR3 is CASTEGGLGNQPQHF. Here the CDR3 DNA reads TGTGCCAGCACCGAGGGGGGTCTGGGCAATCAGCCCCAGCATTTT.

The chain uses TRBV19 and TRBJ2-5; 8 nucleotides match TRBD1. CDR3 length equals 14 residues. The germline gives CDR1 LNHDA, CDR2 SQIVND (reference sequence). J was trimmed by 4 bases and V by 5 bases; bases with no gene match: 6. The CDR3 nucleotides are TGTGCCAGTAGTCCGCGACAGGGGTTAGAGACCCAGTACTTC. It is translated as CASSPRQGLETQYF. Together with reference TRBV19 and TRBJ2-5, the CDR3 gives the full variable domain: DGGITQSPKYLFRKEGQNVTLSCEQNLNHDAMYWYRQDPGQGLRLIYYSQIVNDFQKGDIAEGYSVSREKKESFPLTVTSAQKNPTAFYLCASSPRQGLETQYFGPGTRLLVL.

This clonotype was picked up many times. J is TRBJ1-1 and V is TRBV9; TRBD1 might be the D (5 bases). Germline values: CDR1 SGDLS, CDR2 YYNGEE. V dropped 4 bases and J dropped 1 base, with 14 bases sitting between them. The CDR3 consists of 15 residues. This CDR3 reads CASSLVTVRNTEAFF. The CDR3 nucleotides read TGTGCCAGCAGCCTAGTGACAGTTCGGAACACTGAAGCTTTCTTT.

As to this clonotype: A much larger clone differs by one base, so this may be a read error. The chain recombines TRBV25-1 with TRBJ1-1; D is unresolved. Trimming removed 3 bases at V and 6 bases at J, with 11 bases between. The CDR3 runs 13 residues. The V gene's germline CDR1 is MGHDK and CDR2 SYGVNS. The CDR3 is CASSDLSDAEAFF. DNA for the CDR3: TGTGCCAGCAGTGACCTATCTGACGCTGAAGCTTTCTTT.

The V and J genes are TRBV7-8 and TRBJ2-2; maybe TRBD1 (6 bases). Germline V gene data show CDR1 as SGHVS and CDR2 as FQNEAQ. This CDR3 contains 15 residues. Trimming took 3 bases from V and 6 from J, leaving 14 bases between them. The CDR3 sequence: CASSFFPRGSGELFF. The CDR3 DNA reads as TGTGCCAGCAGCTTTTTTCCCAGGGGATCCGGGGAGCTGTTTTTT. Variable domain in full (rest from reference TRBV7-8 and TRBJ2-2): GAGVSQSPRYKVAKRGQDVALRCDPISGHVSLFWYQQALGQGPEFLTYFQNEAQLDKSGLPSDRFFAERPEGSVSTLKIQRTQQEDSAVYLCASSFFPRGSGELFFGEGSRLTVL.

The chain uses TRBV6-5 and TRBJ2-7; the match to TRBD2 covers 8 bases. Trimming removed 2 bases from V and 4 bases from J; junction bases left unmatched: 4. CDR3 length: 14 amino acids. Looked up from germline, CDR1 is MNHEY and CDR2 is SVGAGI. CDR3 sequence (DNA): TGTGCCAGCAGTTACACGGGGGGGCCGTACGAGCAGTACTTC. Translated: CASSYTGGPYEQYF.

The chain employs TRBV20-1 and TRBJ2-5; 7 bases map to TRBD2. V trimming: 3 bases; J trimming: 5 bases; junction bases outside the gene matches: 9. This CDR3 comprises 14 residues. Germline V lookup: CDR1 DFQATT, CDR2 SNEGSKA (reference sequence). CDR3 residues: CSASTSGRAETQYF. In nucleotides, the CDR3 is TGCAGTGCTAGTACCAGTGGGAGGGCCGAGACCCAGTACTTC.

Note on this clonotype: Being one base from a much bigger clone, this may be a read error. This sequence joins TRBV7-9 and TRBJ2-7, with 10 nucleotides matching TRBD1. This CDR3 comprises 14 residues. Unmatched junction bases numbered 8, after V lost 5 bases and J lost 7 bases. Germline V gene sequence: CDR1 SEHNR, CDR2 FQNEAQ (reference sequence). The CDR3 nucleotides read TGTGCCAGCAGCCAAGGGACAGGGGTAGGGGAGCAGTACTTC. This translates into CASSQGTGVGEQYF.

This clonotype was observed a few times. The rearrangement joins TRBV10-3 to TRBJ1-2; perhaps TRBD1 as D (6 bases). Trimming pared 4 bases from V and 3 bases from J, leaving 24 bases between. Germline V gives CDR1 ENHRY, CDR2 SYGVKD. The CDR3 length is 18 residues. CDR3 sequence: CAISVPTGPRADHYGYTF. CDR3 DNA: TGTGCCATCAGTGTCCCGACAGGTCCCAGGGCGGATCACTATGGCTACACCTTC.

This chain links TRBV6-1 with TRBJ1-5, with 9 bases aligning to TRBD1. Germline trimming cut 7 bases from V and 7 bases from J; bases unmatched to any gene: 2. Germline CDR1 is MNHNS and CDR2 is SASEGT. There are 12 residues in the CDR3. This chain's CDR3 is CASNTGGQPQHF. CDR3 bases: TGTGCCAGCAACACAGGGGGCCAGCCCCAGCATTTT.

The sample holds many counts of this clonotype. The chain joins TRBV7-3 to TRBJ2-2; D uncertain. Germline CDR1 and CDR2: SGHTA and FQGTGA. V lost 4 bases and J lost 1, with 13 bases in between. The CDR3 extends over 16 amino acids. The DNA for the CDR3 is TGTGCCAGCAGCTCCAATGGGCCGCAGAACACCGGGGAGCTGTTTTTT. It codes for CASSSNGPQNTGELFF.

This clonotype occurred once. The chain couples TRBV20-1 to TRBJ1-1, with D perhaps matching TRBD1 (6 bases). Trimming removed 0 bases from V and 2 bases from J, with 19 bases in between. Germline V lookup: CDR1 DFQATT, CDR2 SNEGSKA (reference sequence). CDR3 size: 17 residues. The CDR3 spells CSARDPRDMGGNTEAFF. Written as DNA, the CDR3 is TGCAGTGCTAGAGACCCCAGGGACATGGGGGGTAACACTGAAGCTTTCTTT.

This clonotype has ten or more counts. The chain couples TRBV29-1 to TRBJ2-5; 11 nucleotides align to TRBD2. The CDR3 loop spans 16 amino acids. V was clipped by 4 bases and J by 5 bases; unmatched bases: 12. Germline V gene data show CDR1 as SQVTM and CDR2 as ANQGSEA. CDR3 residues: CSVVWITSGSRETQYF. The CDR3 region has the DNA TGCAGCGTTGTCTGGATAACTAGCGGGAGTCGGGAGACCCAGTACTTC. Full variable domain (remainder filled in from reference TRBV29-1 and TRBJ2-5): SAVISQKPSRDICQRGTSLTIQCQVDSQVTMMFWYRQQPGQSLTLIATANQGSEATYESGFVIDKFPISRPNLTFSTLTVSNMSPEDSSIYLCSVVWITSGSRETQYFGPGTRLLVL.

The chain is built from TRBV29-1 and TRBJ2-5; 10 nucleotides match TRBD2. This CDR3 contains 14 residues. Germline V gene sequence: CDR1 SQVTM, CDR2 ANQGSEA. J was trimmed by 5 bases and V by 8 bases; bases with no gene match: 11. CDR3 region: CSPPDSGGRETQYF. The CDR3 nucleotides are TGCAGCCCTCCGGATAGCGGGGGGCGGGAGACCCAGTACTTC. Looking up the rest from reference TRBV29-1 and TRBJ2-5 gives the full variable domain: SAVISQKPSRDICQRGTSLTIQCQVDSQVTMMFWYRQQPGQSLTLIATANQGSEATYESGFVIDKFPISRPNLTFSTLTVSNMSPEDSSIYLCSPPDSGGRETQYFGPGTRLLVL.

This clonotype was seen more than once but under ten times. The rearrangement joins TRBV28 to TRBJ1-2; D is ambiguous. Germline V lookup: CDR1 MDHEN, CDR2 SYDVKM. The CDR3 contains 14 residues. Between the trimmed V and J ends, which lost 3 bases and 3 bases, there was a span of 11 bases. The CDR3 sequence is CASSFGRFYYGYTF. DNA for the CDR3: TGTGCCAGCAGTTTCGGCAGATTCTACTATGGCTACACCTTC.

This chain joins TRBV7-9 and TRBJ1-1, with 8 nucleotides matching TRBD1. Unmatched junction bases numbered 10, after V lost 3 bases and J lost 7 bases. Germline values: CDR1 SEHNR, CDR2 FQNEAQ (reference sequence). This CDR3 has 15 amino acids. The CDR3, as DNA: TGTGCCAGCAGCTTGGATCGACAGGGGTCAAATGAAGCTTTCTTT. Protein: CASSLDRQGSNEAFF.

The chain has TRBV7-8 and TRBJ2-7; D gene ambiguous. This CDR3 region has 12 residues. Germline CDR1 SGHVS, CDR2 FQNEAQ. Trimming cost V 1 base and J 7 bases, with 8 bases left between them. The CDR3 here is CASSLEVDEQYF. CDR3 DNA sequence: TGTGCCAGCAGCTTAGAAGTCGATGAGCAGTACTTC.

This clonotype was counted between two and nine times. This chain links TRBV19 with TRBJ2-7; possible D gene TRBD1, 6 bases. Germline CDR1 is LNHDA and CDR2 is SQIVND (reference sequence). V gave up 2 bases and J gave up 1 base, with 12 bases separating them. The CDR3 extends over 15 amino acids. DNA of the CDR3: TGTGCCAGTAGTATAACAGGGCGACCTTCCTACGAGCAGTACTTC. This translates into CASSITGRPSYEQYF.

V gene TRBV19 combines with J gene TRBJ1-1; TRBD1 aligns across 8 bases. CDR1 and CDR2 (germline): LNHDA, SQIVND (reference sequence). CDR3 length: 15 amino acids. Germline trimming cut 6 bases from V and 4 bases from J; bases unmatched to any gene: 10. The chain's CDR3 is CASSLGAGGGTEAFF. CDR3 DNA: TGTGCCAGTAGCCTGGGGGCAGGGGGCGGCACTGAAGCTTTCTTT.

Regarding this clonotype: Germline is not matched at one junction end, which may reflect a read error. This chain uses TRBV10-3 with TRBJ1-6, with D uncertain. Germline V CDR1 and CDR2: ENHRY, SYGVKD. This CDR3 contains 12 residues. CDR3 region: CASSYLEQTLHF. CDR3 nucleotides: TGTGCCAGCAGTTATCTGGAACAGACCCTCCACTTT.

V gene TRBV7-9 combines with J gene TRBJ2-7; D tentatively fits TRBD1 or TRBD2 (5 bases each). CDR1 is SEHNR, CDR2 FQNEAQ, per germline (reference sequence). This CDR3 region has 16 residues. Trimming removed 6 bases at V and 0 bases at J, with 18 bases between. CDR3 protein: CASRAPGTVSSYEQYF. The CDR3 region has the DNA TGTGCCAGCAGGGCCCCCGGGACCGTAAGCTCCTACGAGCAGTACTTC.

J is TRBJ1-5 and V is TRBV19, with a tentative D call TRBD1 (5 bases). CDR3 length equals 16 residues. CDR1 and CDR2 (germline): LNHDA, SQIVND (reference sequence). Trimming removed 2 bases at V and 7 bases at J, with 18 bases between. CDR3 nucleotides: TGTGCCAGTAGTATAACCCGACAGCAGTCAGGGCAGCCCCAGCATTTT. Its protein is CASSITRQQSGQPQHF.

The rearrangement links TRBV12-3 or TRBV12-4 to TRBJ1-1; D is undetermined. CDR3 length: 14 residues. The V end was cut by 8 bases, the J end by 4 bases, with 17 bases between. The CDR3 here is CASSRLVGGTEAFF. CDR3 DNA: TGTGCCAGCTCGAGACTGGTAGGTGGCACTGAAGCTTTCTTT.